This T cell receptor (beta chain) was retrieved from a study of blood T cell repertoires in COVID-19 (dated by TCRdb to 2019 to 2021). As for the study more broadly: Collaborator samples came from the United States, Italy and Spain and covered acute and convalescent phases of COVID-19. The dataset comprised deeply sampled blood TCRbeta repertoires from subjects exposed to, actively infected with, or recovered from COVID-19. The repertoires were made available in a free public database intended to serve as a resource for research on the immune response to SARS-CoV-2. Where available, HLA class I and class II types were obtained from metadata supplied by the sample provider rather than from assay-based typing. The samples were drawn from two sources: the first 160 participants of the ongoing ImmuneRACE study, and about 1,300 subjects contributed by 6 global collaborators. The prospective study material was composed of cDNA or gDNA derived from T cells, B-cell-depleted T cells, or PBMCs. A de-identified subject ID, COVID-19 status, age in years and sex were almost always included in the sample metadata. Broad study findings and their caveats: The amount of clinical and demographic metadata varied by source and participant and was provided uncurated.

In Seattle, one collaborating source enrolled patients while the infection was active and tracked those patients longitudinally over the course of disease. Whole blood was collected in K2EDTA tubes by collaborating institutions according to the institutions' own protocols. For TCRbeta analysis, collaborators shipped samples in one of three forms: frozen whole blood, isolated PBMCs, or DNA extracted from either of those sample types. TCRbeta CDR3 regions were amplified from genomic DNA using the immunoSEQ Assay, a bias-controlled multiplex PCR. The study's own analysis went as follows. The number of nucleated cells in each sample was estimated by amplification of reference gene primers within the assay. To quantify the absolute abundance of each unique TCRbeta CDR3 rearrangement, sequence reads were collapsed and filtered. For each sample, productive Simpson clonality was calculated as the square root of Simpson's diversity index over productive rearrangements. TCRdb obtained this table from immuneACCESS and retained in-frame rearrangements with V and J assigned. These tables miss some clones; where compared with another copy, unresolved V genes account for less than half of the shortfall, and the remainder is unexplained. The DNA was the basis for D and trimming; V, J and clone size are from that table. The sample table shows roughly 350,000 clones, and approximately 91% are seen once. The top ten clonotypes cover around 7.9% of the sample.

Concerning this clone itself: The antigen this receptor binds is unknown. Per-base quality was not reported, and no clone a single base away is much larger than it.

The CDR3, cysteine through phenylalanine, is 13 amino acids long. The retained sequence is limited to the CDR3, 39 bases, with the frame set at the first base. V and J are truncated by 2 bases and 8 bases respectively, leaving an intervening sequence of 12 bases. The germline V gene sets CDR1 to SGHTA and CDR2 to FQGNSA. The receptor's source is a woman between 65 and 79 years old with COVID-19, enrolled during active disease. Sequenced sample: peripheral blood. Recombination connected TRBV7-2 to TRBJ1-2; the D gene cannot be resolved reliably. The DNA sequence is TGTGCCAGCAGCTTAACCCCACCAGGCGGCTACACCTTC. It codes for CASSLTPPGGYTF.